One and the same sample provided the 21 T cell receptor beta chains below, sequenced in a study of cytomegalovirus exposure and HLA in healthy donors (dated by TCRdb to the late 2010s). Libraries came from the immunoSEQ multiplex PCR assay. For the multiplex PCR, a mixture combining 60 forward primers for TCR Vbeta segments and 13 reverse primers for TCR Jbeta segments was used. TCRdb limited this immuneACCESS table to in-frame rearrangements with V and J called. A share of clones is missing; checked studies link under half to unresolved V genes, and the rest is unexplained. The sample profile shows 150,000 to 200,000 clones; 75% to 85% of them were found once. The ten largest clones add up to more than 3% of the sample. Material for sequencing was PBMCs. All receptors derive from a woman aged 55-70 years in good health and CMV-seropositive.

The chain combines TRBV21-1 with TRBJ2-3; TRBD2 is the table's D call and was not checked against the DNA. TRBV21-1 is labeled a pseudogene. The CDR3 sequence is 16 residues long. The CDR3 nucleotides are TGTGCCAGCAGCAACAAAGCGGCTAGCGGGACGAAAGCGCAGTATTTT. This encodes CASSNKAASGTKAQYF.

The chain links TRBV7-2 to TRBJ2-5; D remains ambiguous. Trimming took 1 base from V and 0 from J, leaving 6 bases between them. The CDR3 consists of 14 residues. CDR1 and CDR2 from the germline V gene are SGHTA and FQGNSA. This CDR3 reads CASSLGADQETQYF. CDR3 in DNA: TGTGCCAGCAGCTTAGGGGCAGACCAAGAGACCCAGTACTTC.

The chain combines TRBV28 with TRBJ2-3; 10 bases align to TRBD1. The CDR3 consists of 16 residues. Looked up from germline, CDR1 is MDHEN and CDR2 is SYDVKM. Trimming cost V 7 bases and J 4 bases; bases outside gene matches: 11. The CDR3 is CASISGGQGRSDTQYF. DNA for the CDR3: TGTGCCAGCATCTCAGGGGGACAGGGGAGGTCAGATACGCAGTATTTT.

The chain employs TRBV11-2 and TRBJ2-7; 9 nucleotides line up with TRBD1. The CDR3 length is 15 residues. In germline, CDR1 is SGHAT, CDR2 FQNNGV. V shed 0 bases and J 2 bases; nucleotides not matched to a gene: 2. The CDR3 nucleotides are TGTGCCAGCAGCTTAGACGGGACAGGGACCTACGAGCAGTACTTC. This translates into CASSLDGTGTYEQYF. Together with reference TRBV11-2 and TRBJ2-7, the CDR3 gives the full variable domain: EAGVAQSPRYKIIEKRQSVAFWCNPISGHATLYWYQQILGQGPKLLIQFQNNGVVDDSQLPKDRFSAERLKGVDSTLKIQPAKLEDSAVYLCASSLDGTGTYEQYFGPGTRLTVT.

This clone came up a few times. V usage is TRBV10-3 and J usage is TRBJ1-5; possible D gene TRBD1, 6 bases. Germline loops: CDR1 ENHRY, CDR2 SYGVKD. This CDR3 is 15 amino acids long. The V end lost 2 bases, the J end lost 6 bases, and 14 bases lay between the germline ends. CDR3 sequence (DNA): TGTGCCATCAGTGAGGGCAGGGACATCGGTCAGCCCCAGCATTTT. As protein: CAISEGRDIGQPQHF.

The CDR3 coding sequence is TGTGCCTGGAGCGCAGGGGAAGGCGAGCAGTACTTC. Protein product: CAWSAGEGEQYF. This rearrangement joins TRBV30 to TRBJ2-7; possible D gene TRBD1, 6 bases. CDR3 size: 12 residues. Germline assignment: CDR1 GTSNPN and CDR2 SVGIG (reference sequence). The V end was cut by 3 bases, the J end by 6 bases, with 12 bases between.

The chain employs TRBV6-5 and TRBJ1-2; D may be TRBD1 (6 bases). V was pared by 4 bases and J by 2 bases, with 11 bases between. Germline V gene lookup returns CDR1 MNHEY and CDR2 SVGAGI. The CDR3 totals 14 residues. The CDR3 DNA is TGTGCCAGCAGTTCGGACAGAAAAAACTATGGCTACACCTTC. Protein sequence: CASSSDRKNYGYTF.

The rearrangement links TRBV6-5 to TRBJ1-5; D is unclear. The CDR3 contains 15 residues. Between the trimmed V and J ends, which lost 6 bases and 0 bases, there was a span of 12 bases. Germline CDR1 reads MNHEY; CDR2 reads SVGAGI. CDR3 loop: CASRPRIYSNQPQHF. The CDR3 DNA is TGTGCCAGCAGGCCCAGGATTTATAGCAATCAGCCCCAGCATTTT.

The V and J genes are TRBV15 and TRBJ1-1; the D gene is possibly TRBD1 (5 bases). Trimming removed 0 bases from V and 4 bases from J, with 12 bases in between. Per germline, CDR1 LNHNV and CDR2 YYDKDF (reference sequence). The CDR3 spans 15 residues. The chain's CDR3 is CATSRDYGASTEAFF. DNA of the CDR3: TGTGCCACCAGCAGAGATTATGGGGCCAGCACTGAAGCTTTCTTT.

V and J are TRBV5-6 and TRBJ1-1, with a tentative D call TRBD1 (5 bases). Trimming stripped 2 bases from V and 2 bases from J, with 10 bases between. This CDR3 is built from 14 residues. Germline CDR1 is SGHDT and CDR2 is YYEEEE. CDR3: CASSFWQGNTEAFF. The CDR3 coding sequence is TGTGCCAGCAGCTTTTGGCAGGGTAACACTGAAGCTTTCTTT. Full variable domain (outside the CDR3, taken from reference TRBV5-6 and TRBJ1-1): DAGVTQSPTHLIKTRGQQVTLRCSPKSGHDTVSWYQQALGQGPQFIFQYYEEEERQRGNFPDRFSGHQFPNYSSELNVNALLLGDSALYLCASSFWQGNTEAFFGQGTRLTVV.

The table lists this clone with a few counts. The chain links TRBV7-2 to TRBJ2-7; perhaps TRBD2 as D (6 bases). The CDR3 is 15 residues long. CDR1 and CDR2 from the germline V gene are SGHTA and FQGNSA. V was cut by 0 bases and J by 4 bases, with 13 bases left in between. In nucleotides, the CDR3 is TGTGCCAGCAGCTTAGCGCTGGGGGGTAGGTACGAGCAGTACTTC. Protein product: CASSLALGGRYEQYF.

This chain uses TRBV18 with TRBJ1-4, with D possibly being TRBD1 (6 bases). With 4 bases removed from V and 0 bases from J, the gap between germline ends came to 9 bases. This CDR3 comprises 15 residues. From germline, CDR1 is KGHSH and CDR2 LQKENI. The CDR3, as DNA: TGTGCCAGCTCACGGGACATTGCAACTAATGAAAAACTGTTTTTT. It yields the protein CASSRDIATNEKLFF.

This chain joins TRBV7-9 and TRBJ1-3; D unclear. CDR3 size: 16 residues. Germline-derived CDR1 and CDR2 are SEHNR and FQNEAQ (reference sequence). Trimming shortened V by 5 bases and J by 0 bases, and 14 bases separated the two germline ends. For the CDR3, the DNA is TGTGCCAGCAGCCCCGGGGTTACCCGCTCTGGAAACACCATATATTTT. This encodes CASSPGVTRSGNTIYF.

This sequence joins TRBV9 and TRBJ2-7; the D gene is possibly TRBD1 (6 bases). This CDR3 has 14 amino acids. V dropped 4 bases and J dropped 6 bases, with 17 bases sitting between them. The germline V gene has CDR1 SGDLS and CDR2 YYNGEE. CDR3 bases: TGTGCCAGCAGCCCAGAGGGGGAGTCCGCCGAGCAGTACTTC. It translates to CASSPEGESAEQYF.

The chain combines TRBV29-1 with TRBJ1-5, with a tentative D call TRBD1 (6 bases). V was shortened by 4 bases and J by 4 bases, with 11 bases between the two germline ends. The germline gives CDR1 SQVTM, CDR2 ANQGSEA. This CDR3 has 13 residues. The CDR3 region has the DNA TGCAGCGTTGTACAGGGTCTAAATCAGCCCCAGCATTTT. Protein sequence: CSVVQGLNQPQHF. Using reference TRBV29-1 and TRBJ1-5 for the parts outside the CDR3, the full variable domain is SAVISQKPSRDICQRGTSLTIQCQVDSQVTMMFWYRQQPGQSLTLIATANQGSEATYESGFVIDKFPISRPNLTFSTLTVSNMSPEDSSIYLCSVVQGLNQPQHFGDGTRLSIL.

DNA for the CDR3: TGTGCCAGCAGTGAAGCGGGCAGGGGGGCCCCTGAAGCTTTCTTT. Amino acid sequence: CASSEAGRGAPEAFF. The chain recombines TRBV2 with TRBJ1-1; 7 positions agree with TRBD1. The CDR3 is 15 residues long. The V and J ends lost 0 bases and 6 bases, in that order; junction bases with no gene match: 7. CDR1 is SNHLY and CDR2 is FYNNEI in the germline V gene.

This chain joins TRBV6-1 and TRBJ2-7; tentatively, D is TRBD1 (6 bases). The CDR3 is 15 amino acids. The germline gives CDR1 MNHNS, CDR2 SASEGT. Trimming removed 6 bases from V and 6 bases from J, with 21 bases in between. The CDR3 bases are TGTGCCAGCAGCGCTCGAGGGGCAGGGGCTCGCGAGCAGTACTTC. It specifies CASSARGAGAREQYF.

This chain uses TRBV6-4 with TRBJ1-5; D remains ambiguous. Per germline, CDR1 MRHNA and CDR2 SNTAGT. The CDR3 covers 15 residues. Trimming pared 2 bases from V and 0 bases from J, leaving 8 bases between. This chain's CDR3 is CASSDRANSNQPQHF. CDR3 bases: TGTGCCAGCAGTGACCGTGCTAATAGCAATCAGCCCCAGCATTTT.

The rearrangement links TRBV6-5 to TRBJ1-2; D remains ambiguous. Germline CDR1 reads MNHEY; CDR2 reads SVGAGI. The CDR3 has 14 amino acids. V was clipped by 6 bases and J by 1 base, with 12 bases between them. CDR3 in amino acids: CASSSRAINYGYTF. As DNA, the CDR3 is TGTGCCAGCAGCTCAAGAGCCATTAACTATGGCTACACCTTC.

The CDR3 nucleotides are TGTGCCAGCAGCCAAGCACCGGCGGGACAGGGATTATCTGGGGCCAACGTCCTGACTTTC. It translates to CASSQAPAGQGLSGANVLTF. V gene TRBV4-2 combines with J gene TRBJ2-6; 9 bases are a match to TRBD1. The V gene end was trimmed by 1 base and the J gene end by 1 base; junction bases not matched to a gene: 11. The CDR3 runs 20 residues. CDR1 LGHNA and CDR2 YNFKEQ come from the germline V gene.

The CDR3 DNA reads TGTGCCTGGTCTAGCGGGGGGGCTGGGACCCAGTACTTC. It specifies CAWSSGGAGTQYF. V usage is TRBV30 and J usage is TRBJ2-5, with TRBD2 matching over 12 bases. Germline CDR1 and CDR2: GTSNPN and SVGIG (reference sequence). V gave up 5 bases and J gave up 7 bases; unmatched junction bases: 5. This CDR3 comprises 13 residues.